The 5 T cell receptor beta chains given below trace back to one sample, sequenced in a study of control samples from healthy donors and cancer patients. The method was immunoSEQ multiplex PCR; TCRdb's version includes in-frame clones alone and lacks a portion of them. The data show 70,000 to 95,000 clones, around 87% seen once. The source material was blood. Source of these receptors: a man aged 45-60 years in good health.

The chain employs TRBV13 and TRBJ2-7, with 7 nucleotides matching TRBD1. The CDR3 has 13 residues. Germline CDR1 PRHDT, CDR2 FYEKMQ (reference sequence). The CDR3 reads CASSLGTDYEQYV. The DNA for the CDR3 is TGTGCCAGCAGCCTAGGGACAGACTACGAGCAGTACGTC.

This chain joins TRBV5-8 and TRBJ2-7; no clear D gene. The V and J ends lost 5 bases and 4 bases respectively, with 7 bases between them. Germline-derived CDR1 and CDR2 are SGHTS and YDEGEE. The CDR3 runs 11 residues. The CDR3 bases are TGTGCCAGCAGGCCAGAATACGAGCAGTACGTC. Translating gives CASRPEYEQYV.

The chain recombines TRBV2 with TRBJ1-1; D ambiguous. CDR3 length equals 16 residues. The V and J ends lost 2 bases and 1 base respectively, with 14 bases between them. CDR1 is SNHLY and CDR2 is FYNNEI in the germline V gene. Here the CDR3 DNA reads TGTGCCAGCAGTGAATGGCCCGGCAGCTCGAACACTGAAGCTTTCTTT. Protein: CASSEWPGSSNTEAFF. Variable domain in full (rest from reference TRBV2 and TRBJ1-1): EPEVTQTPSHQVTQMGQEVILRCVPISNHLYFYWYRQILGQKVEFLVSFYNNEISEKSEIFDDQFSVERPDGSNFTLKIRSTKLEDSAMYFCASSEWPGSSNTEAFFGQGTRLTVV.

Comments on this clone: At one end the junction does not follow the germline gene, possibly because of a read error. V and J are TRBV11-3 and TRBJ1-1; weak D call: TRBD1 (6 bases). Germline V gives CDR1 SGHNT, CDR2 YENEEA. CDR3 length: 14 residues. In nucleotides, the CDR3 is TGTGCCAGCAGCTTAGTCCAGGGGACCACTGAAACTTTCTTT. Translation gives CASSLVQGTTETFF. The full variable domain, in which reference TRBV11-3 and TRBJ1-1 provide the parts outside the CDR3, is EAGVVQSPRYKIIEKKQPVAFWCNPISGHNTLYWYLQNLGQGPELLIRYENEEAVDDSQLPKDRFSAERLKGVDSTLKIQPAELGDSAVYLCASSLVQGTTETFFGQGTRLTVV.

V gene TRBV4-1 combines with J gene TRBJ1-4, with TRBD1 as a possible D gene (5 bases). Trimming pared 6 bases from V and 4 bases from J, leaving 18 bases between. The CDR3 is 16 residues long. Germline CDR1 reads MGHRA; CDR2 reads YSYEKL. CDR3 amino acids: CASSPSPGRGNEKLFF. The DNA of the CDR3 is TGCGCCAGCAGTCCTTCGCCCGGAAGGGGTAATGAAAAACTGTTTTTT.